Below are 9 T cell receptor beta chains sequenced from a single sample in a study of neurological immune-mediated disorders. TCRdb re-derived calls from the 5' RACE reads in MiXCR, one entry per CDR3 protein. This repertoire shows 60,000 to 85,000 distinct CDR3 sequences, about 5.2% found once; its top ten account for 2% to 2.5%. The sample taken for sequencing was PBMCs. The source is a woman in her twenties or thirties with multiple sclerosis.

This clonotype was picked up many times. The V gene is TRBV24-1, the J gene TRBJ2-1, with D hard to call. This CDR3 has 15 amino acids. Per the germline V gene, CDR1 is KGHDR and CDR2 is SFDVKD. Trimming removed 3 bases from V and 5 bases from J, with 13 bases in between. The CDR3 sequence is CATSDRVPVDNEQFF. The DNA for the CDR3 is TGTGCCACCAGTGATCGGGTTCCGGTGGACAATGAGCAGTTCTTC.

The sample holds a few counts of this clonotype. The CDR3 loop is CSARVPWGLAGIDTQYF. The CDR3 DNA is TGCAGTGCTAGAGTCCCTTGGGGACTAGCGGGAATAGATACGCAGTATTTT. J is TRBJ2-3 and V is TRBV20-1; 13 nucleotides agree with TRBD2. Germline V gene lookup returns CDR1 DFQATT and CDR2 SNEGSKA (reference sequence). CDR3 length: 17 amino acids. V lost 1 base to trimming and J lost 5 bases; unmatched junction nucleotides: 9.

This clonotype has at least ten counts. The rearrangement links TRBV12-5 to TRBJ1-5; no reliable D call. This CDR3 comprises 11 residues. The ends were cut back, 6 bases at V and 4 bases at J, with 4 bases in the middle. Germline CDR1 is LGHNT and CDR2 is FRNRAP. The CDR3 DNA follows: TGTGCTAGTGGAATTAATCAGCCCCAGCATTTT. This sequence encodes CASGINQPQHF. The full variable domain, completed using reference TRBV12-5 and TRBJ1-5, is DARVTQTPRHKVTEMGQEVTMRCQPILGHNTVFWYRQTMMQGLELLAYFRNRAPLDDSGMPKDRFSAEMPDATLATLKIQPSEPRDSAVYFCASGINQPQHFGDGTRLSIL.

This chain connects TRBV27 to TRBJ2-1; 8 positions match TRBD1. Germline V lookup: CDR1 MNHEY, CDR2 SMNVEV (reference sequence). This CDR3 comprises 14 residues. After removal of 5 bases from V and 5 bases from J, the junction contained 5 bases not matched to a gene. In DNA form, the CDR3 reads TGTGCCAGCAGTCTGATGACAGGGGACAATGAGCAGTTCTTC. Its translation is CASSLMTGDNEQFF.

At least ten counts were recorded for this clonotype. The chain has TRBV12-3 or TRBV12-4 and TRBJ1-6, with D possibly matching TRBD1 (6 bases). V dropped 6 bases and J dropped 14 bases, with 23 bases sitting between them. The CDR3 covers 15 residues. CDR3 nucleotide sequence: TGTGCCAGCAGACTAACGACAGGTTTCTTACCCACCCTCCACTTT. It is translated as CASRLTTGFLPTLHF.

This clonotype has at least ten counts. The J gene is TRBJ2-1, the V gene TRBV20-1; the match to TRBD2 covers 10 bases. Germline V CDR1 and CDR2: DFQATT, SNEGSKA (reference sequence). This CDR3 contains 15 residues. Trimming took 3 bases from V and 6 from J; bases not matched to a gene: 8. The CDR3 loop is CSASAPSGSPNEQFF. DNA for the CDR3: TGCAGTGCTAGCGCCCCTAGCGGGAGTCCCAATGAGCAGTTCTTC.

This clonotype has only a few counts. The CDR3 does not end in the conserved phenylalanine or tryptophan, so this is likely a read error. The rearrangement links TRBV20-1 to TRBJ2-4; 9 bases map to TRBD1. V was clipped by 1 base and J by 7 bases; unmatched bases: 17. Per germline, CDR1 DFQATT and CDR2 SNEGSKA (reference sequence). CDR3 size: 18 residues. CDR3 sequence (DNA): TGCAGTGCTAGAGCCTCACCGGGACAGGGAAACCCCCTGAACATTCAGTACAAC. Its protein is CSARASPGQGNPLNIQYN.

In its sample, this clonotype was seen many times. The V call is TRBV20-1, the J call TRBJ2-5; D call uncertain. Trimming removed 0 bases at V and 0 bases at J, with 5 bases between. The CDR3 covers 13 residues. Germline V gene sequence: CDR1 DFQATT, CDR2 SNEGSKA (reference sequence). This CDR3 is CSARDPDQETQYF. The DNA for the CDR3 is TGCAGTGCTAGAGACCCAGACCAAGAGACCCAGTACTTC.

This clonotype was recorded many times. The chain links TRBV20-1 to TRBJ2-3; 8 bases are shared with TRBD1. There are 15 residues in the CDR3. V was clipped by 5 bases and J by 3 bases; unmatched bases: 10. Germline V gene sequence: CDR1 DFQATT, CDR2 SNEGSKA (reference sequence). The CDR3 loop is CSAADRDGGTDTQYF. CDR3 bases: TGCAGTGCTGCGGACAGGGATGGGGGGACAGATACGCAGTATTTT.